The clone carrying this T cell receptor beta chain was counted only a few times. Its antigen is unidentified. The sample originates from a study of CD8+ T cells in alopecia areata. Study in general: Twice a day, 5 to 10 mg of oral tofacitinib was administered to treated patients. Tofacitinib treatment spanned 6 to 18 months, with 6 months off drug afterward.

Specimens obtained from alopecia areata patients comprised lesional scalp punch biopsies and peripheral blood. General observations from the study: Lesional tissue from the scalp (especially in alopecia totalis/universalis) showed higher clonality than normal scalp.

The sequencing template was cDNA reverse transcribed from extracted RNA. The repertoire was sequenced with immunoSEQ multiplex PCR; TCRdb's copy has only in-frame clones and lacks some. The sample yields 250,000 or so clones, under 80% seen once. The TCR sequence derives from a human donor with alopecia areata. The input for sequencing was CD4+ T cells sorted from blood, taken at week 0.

CDR3 nucleotides: TGTGCCAGCAGGAGCAGGGCCTTGAACACTGAAGCTTTCTTT. This gives the protein CASRSRALNTEAFF. V gene TRBV28 combines with J gene TRBJ1-1, with D tentatively TRBD1 (5 bases). V dropped 6 bases and J dropped 0 bases, with 11 bases sitting between them. The CDR3 is 14 residues long. The V gene's germline CDR1 is MDHEN and CDR2 SYDVKM. The full variable domain, completed using reference TRBV28 and TRBJ1-1, is DVKVTQSSRYLVKRTGEKVFLECVQDMDHENMFWYRQDPGLGLRLIYFSYDVKMKEKGDIPEGYSVSREKKERFSLILESASTNQTSMYLCASRSRALNTEAFFGQGTRLTVV.